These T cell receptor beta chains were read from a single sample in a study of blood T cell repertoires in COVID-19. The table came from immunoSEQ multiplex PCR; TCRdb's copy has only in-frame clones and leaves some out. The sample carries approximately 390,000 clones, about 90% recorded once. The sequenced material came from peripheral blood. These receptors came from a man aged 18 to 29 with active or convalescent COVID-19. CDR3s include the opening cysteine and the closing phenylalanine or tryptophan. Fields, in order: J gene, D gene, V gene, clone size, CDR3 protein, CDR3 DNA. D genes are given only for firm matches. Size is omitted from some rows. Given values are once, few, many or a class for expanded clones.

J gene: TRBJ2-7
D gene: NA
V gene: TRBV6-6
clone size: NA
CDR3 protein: CASNLGGSEQYF
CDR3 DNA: TGTGCCAGCAATTTGGGGGGTAGCGAGCAGTACTTC

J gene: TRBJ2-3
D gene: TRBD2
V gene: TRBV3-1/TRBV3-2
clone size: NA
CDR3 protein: CASSQDKRLAGNTQYF
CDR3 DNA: TGTGCCAGCAGCCAAGATAAGAGACTAGCGGGGAATACGCAGTATTTT

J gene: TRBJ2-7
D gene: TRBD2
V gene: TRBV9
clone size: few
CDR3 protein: CASSEGLAGYEQYF
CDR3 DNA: TGTGCCAGCAGCGAGGGACTAGCGGGCTACGAGCAGTACTTC

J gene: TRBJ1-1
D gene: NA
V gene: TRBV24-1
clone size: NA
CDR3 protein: CATSEGGNTEAFF
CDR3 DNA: TGTGCCACCAGTGAAGGGGGGAACACTGAAGCTTTCTTT

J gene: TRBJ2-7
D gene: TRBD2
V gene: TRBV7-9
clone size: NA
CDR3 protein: CASTPGTSGYEQYF
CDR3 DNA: TGTGCCAGCACCCCGGGGACTAGCGGGTACGAGCAGTACTTC

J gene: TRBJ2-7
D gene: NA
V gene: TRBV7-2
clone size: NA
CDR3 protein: CASSAVQGDYEQYF
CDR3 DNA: TGTGCCAGCAGCGCGGTACAGGGCGACTACGAGCAGTACTTC

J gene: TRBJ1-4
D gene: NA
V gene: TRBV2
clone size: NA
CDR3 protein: CASRLLGASGTNEKLFF
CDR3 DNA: TGTGCCAGCAGACTCTTGGGGGCCTCGGGAACTAATGAAAAACTGTTTTTT

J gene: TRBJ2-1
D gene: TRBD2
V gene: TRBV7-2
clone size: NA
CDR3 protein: CASTRGRNEQFF
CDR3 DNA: TGTGCCAGCACTCGCGGGAGAAATGAGCAGTTCTTC

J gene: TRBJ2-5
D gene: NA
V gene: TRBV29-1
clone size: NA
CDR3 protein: CSVEPLFQTQYF
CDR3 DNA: TGCAGCGTCGAGCCCCTTTTCCAGACCCAGTACTTC

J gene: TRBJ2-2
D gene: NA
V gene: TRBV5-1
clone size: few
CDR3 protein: CASSLNTGELFF
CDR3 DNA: TGCGCCAGCAGCCTTAACACCGGGGAGCTGTTTTTT

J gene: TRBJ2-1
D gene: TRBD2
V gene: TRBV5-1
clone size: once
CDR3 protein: CASSPASGLYNEQFF
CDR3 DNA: TGCGCCAGCAGCCCAGCTAGCGGCCTATACAATGAGCAGTTCTTC

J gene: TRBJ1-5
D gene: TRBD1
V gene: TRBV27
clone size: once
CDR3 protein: CASRYPQDRGRQPQHF
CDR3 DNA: TGTGCCAGCCGGTACCCCCAGGACAGGGGGAGACAGCCCCAGCATTTT

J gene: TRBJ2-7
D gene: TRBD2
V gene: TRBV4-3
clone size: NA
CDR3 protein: CASSPATSGRLGNSYEQYF
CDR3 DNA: TGCGCCAGCAGCCCAGCGACTAGCGGGAGGCTCGGTAACTCCTACGAGCAGTACTTC

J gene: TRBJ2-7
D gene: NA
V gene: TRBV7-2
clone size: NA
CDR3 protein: CASSLATLGEQYF
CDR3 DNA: TGTGCCAGCAGCTTAGCGACCCTAGGCGAGCAGTACTTC

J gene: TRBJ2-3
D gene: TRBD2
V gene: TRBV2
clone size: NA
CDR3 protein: CASKTSGSTDTQYF
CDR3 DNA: TGTGCCAGCAAAACTAGCGGTAGCACAGATACGCAGTATTTT

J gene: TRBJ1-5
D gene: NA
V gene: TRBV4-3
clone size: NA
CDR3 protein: CASSPSWSSNQPQHF
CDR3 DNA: TGCGCCAGCAGCCCATCGTGGAGTTCCAATCAGCCCCAGCATTTT

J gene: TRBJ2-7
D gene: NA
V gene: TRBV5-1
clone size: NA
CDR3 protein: CASRVGGAGNYEQYF
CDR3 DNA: TGCGCCAGCCGCGTTGGGGGGGCAGGGAACTACGAGCAGTACTTC

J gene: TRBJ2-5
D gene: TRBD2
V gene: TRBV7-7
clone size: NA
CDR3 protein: CASSAGDYPQETQYF
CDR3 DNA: TGTGCTAGCAGCGCGGGGGACTATCCCCAAGAGACCCAGTACTTC

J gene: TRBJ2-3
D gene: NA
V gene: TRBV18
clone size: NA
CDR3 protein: CASSPQTDTQYF
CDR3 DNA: TGTGCCAGCTCCCCTCAGACAGATACGCAGTATTTT

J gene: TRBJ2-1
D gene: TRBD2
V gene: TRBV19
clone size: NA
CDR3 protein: CASSILAGYNEQFF
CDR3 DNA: TGTGCCAGTAGTATACTAGCGGGATACAATGAGCAGTTCTTC

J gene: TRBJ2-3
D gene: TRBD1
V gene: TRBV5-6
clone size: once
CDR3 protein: CASSFWTGDTQYF
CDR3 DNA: TGTGCCAGCAGCTTCTGGACAGGAGATACGCAGTATTTT

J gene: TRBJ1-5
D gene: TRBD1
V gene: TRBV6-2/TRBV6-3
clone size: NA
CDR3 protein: CASSAGTGPSYSNQPQHF
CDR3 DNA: TGTGCCAGCAGCGCCGGGACAGGGCCTTCCTATAGCAATCAGCCCCAGCATTTT

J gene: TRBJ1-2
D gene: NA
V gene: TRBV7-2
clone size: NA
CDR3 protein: CASSFGQTLGYTF
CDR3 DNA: TGTGCCAGCAGCTTCGGACAGACTTTAGGCTACACCTTC

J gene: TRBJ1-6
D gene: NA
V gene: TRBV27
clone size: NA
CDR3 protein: CASSSGEGYNSPLHF
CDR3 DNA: TGTGCCAGCAGTTCAGGGGAGGGATATAATTCACCCCTCCACTTT

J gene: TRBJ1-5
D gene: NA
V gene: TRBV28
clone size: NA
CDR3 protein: CASVRGLSQHF
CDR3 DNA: TGTGCCAGCGTCAGAGGGTTGTCCCAGCATTTT

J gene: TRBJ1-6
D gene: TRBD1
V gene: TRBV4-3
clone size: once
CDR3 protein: CASSQAGQGGSPLHF
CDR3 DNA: TGCGCCAGCAGCCAAGCGGGACAGGGTGGTTCACCCCTCCACTTT

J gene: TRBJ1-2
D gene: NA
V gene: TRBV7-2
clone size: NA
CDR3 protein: CASSLRLAGISYGYTF
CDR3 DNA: TGTGCCAGCAGCTTACGTTTGGCAGGGATTTCCTATGGCTACACCTTC

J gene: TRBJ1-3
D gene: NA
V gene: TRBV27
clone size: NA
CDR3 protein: CASSLGRGSGNTIYF
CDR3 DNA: TGTGCCAGCAGTCTTGGACGGGGCTCTGGAAACACCATATATTTT

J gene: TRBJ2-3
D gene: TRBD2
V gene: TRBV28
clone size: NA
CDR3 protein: CASSSEVGGSTDTQYF
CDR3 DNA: TGTGCCAGCAGCTCGGAAGTGGGGGGGAGCACAGATACGCAGTATTTT

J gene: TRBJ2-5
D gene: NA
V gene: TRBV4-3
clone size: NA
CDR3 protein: CASSQDRGWRETQYF
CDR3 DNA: TGCGCCAGCAGCCAAGATCGGGGATGGCGAGAGACCCAGTACTTC

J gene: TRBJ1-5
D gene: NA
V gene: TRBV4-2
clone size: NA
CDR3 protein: CASSHDPGVSNQPQHF
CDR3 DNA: TGTGCCAGCAGCCATGACCCGGGGGTTAGCAATCAGCCCCAGCATTTT

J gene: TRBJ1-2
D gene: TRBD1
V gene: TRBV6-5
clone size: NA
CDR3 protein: CASTRTGGNYGYTF
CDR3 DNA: TGTGCCAGCACCAGGACAGGGGGCAACTATGGCTACACCTTC

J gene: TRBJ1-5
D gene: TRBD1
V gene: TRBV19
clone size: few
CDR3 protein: CASSNDRESSNQPQHF
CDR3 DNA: TGTGCCAGTAGTAACGACAGGGAAAGTAGCAATCAGCCCCAGCATTTT

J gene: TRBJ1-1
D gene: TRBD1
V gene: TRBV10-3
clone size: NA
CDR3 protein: CAISVNPVSGGSNTEAFF
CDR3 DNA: TGTGCCATCAGTGTGAATCCGGTGTCAGGGGGATCGAACACTGAAGCTTTCTTT

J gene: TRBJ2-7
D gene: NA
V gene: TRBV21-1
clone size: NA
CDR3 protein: CASSKPCLVAGGPYEQYF
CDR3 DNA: TGTGCCAGCAGCAAACCCTGTCTGGTGGCAGGGGGTCCCTACGAGCAGTACTTC

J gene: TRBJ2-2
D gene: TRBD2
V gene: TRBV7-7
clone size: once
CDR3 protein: CASSPPGGSGITGELFF
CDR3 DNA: TGTGCTAGCAGCCCTCCCGGTGGTAGCGGGATCACCGGGGAGCTGTTTTTT

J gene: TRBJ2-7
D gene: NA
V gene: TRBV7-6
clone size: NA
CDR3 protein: CASSLGRSRYEQYF
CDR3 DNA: TGTGCCAGCAGCTTGGGTAGGAGCCGCTACGAGCAGTACTTC

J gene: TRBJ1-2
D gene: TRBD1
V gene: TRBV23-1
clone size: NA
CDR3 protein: CASSSQGALGYTF
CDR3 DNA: TGCGCCAGCAGTTCACAGGGGGCGCTGGGCTACACCTTC

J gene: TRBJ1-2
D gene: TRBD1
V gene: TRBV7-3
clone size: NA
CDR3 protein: CASSSPGGRGYTF
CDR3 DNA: TGTGCCAGCAGCTCCCCAGGGGGACGCGGCTACACCTTC

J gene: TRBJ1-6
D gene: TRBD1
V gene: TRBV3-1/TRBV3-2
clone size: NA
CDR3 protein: CASSPRDRVSNSPLHF
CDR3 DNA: TGTGCCAGCAGCCCAAGGGACAGGGTTTCGAATTCACCCCTCCACTTT

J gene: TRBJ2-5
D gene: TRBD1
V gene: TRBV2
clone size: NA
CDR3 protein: CASSEGRGLETQYF
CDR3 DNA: TGTGCCAGCAGTGAAGGCAGGGGGTTGGAGACCCAGTACTTC

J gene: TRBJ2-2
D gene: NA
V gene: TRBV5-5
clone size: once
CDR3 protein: CASSPGQNTGELFF
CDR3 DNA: TGTGCCAGCTCGCCGGGACAGAACACCGGGGAGCTGTTTTTT